The clone carrying this T cell receptor beta chain was detected only a few times. Its specificity is not known. This sample was included in a study of cytomegalovirus exposure and HLA in healthy donors. Per germline, CDR1 LNHDA and CDR2 SQIVND (reference sequence). The ends lost 6 bases at V and 7 bases at J; junction bases unmatched: 7. The length of the CDR3 is 13 residues. PCR amplification relied on 60 Vbeta primers (plus 13 Jbeta primers). TCRdb's table, derived via immunoSEQ multiplex PCR, lists solely in-frame clones and lacks some. The table lists about 110,000 clones, 70% to 80% of them singletons. Points from the study as a whole: 15,000 to 20,000 TCR beta sequences were associated with HLA alleles at 0.05 false discovery rate in a later analysis. Association of a missense DCLRE1C variant with TCR beta V- and J-gene trimming was reported in a later analysis. Some V segments, TRBV6-2 and TRBV6-3 among them, were indistinguishable and were therefore excluded.

The specimen sequenced was PBMCs. The TCR originated in a man aged 45-60 years in good health and CMV-seropositive. This chain connects TRBV19 to TRBJ1-1; 8 nucleotides line up with TRBD1. The CDR3 reads CASSQQGVGEAFF. CDR3 nucleotide sequence: TGTGCCAGTAGCCAACAGGGGGTAGGTGAAGCTTTCTTT.